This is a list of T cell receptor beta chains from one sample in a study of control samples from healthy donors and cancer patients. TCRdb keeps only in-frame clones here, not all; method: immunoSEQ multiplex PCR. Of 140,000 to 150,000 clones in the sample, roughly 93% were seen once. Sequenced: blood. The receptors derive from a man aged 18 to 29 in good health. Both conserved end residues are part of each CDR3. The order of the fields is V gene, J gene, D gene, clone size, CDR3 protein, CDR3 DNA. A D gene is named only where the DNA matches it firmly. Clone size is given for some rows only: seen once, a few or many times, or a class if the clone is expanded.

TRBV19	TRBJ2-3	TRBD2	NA	CASSSRLAGTDTQYF	TGTGCCAGTAGTAGCCGCCTAGCGGGCACAGATACGCAGTATTTT
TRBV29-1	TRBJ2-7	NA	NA	CSVVASYEQYF	TGCAGCGTGGTGGCTTCCTACGAGCAGTACTTC
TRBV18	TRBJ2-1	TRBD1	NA	CASSPDRVIEQFF	TGTGCCAGCTCACCAGACAGGGTTATTGAGCAGTTCTTC
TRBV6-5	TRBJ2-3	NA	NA	CASSYSIGPTTQYF	TGTGCCAGCAGTTACTCTATAGGACCAACGACACAGTATTTT
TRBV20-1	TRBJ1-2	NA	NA	CSASRPGPWVTVGTF	TGCAGTGCTAGTCGGCCGGGTCCCTGGGTTACAGTAGGCACCTTC
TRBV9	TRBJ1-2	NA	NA	CASSATGTRGYTF	TGTGCCAGCAGCGCCACCGGGACTAGGGGCTACACCTTC
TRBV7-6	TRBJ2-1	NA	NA	CASSLVRLSYNEQFF	TGTGCCAGCAGCTTAGTCCGACTGAGCTACAATGAGCAGTTCTTC
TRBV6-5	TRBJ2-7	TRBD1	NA	CASSYSTGGPPHEQYF	TGTGCCAGCAGTTACTCTACAGGGGGCCCCCCTCACGAGCAGTACTTC
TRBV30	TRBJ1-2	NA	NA	CAYGLGYGYTF	TGTGCCTACGGGCTTGGCTATGGCTACACCTTC
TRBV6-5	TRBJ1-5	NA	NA	CASRTDSTQPQHF	TGTGCCAGCAGGACAGACAGTACTCAGCCCCAGCATTTT
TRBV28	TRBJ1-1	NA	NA	CASSLYKASEAFF	TGTGCCAGCAGTTTATATAAGGCATCTGAAGCTTTCTTT
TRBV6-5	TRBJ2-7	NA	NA	CASNRGGPPGEQYF	TGTGCCAGCAATAGAGGTGGACCTCCGGGCGAGCAGTACTTC
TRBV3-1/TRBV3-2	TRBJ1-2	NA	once	CASSQYLEGLGGYTF	TGTGCCAGCAGCCAATACCTTGAAGGCTTGGGAGGCTACACCTTC
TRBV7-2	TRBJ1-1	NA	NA	CASSLVNRESFF	TGTGCCAGCAGCTTAGTAAACAGGGAATCTTTCTTT
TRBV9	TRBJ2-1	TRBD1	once	CASSAPGTANEQFF	TGTGCCAGCAGCGCGCCTGGGACAGCCAATGAGCAGTTCTTC
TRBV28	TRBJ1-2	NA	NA	CASSHVGRGSYGYTF	TGTGCCAGCAGCCACGTTGGTAGGGGGTCATATGGCTACACCTTC
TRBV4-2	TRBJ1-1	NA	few	CASSQEGWLWTESNTEAFF	TGTGCCAGCAGCCAAGAGGGGTGGCTGTGGACAGAGTCGAACACTGAAGCTTTCTTT
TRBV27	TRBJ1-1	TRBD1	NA	CASRLTGQGNTEAFF	TGTGCCAGCAGACTCACGGGACAGGGTAACACTGAAGCTTTCTTT
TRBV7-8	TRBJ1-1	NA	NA	CASSFIGGRDTEAFF	TGTGCCAGCAGCTTTATCGGGGGTAGGGACACTGAAGCTTTCTTT
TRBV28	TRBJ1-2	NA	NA	CASRLSRAAYGYTF	TGTGCCAGCAGGCTCAGCCGAGCAGCCTATGGCTACACCTTC
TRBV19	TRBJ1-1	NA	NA	CASSMSGDTEAFF	TGTGCCAGTAGCATGTCAGGGGACACTGAAGCTTTCTTT
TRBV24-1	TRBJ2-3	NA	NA	CATTGGDADTQYF	TGTGCCACCACTGGGGGAGACGCAGATACGCAGTATTTT
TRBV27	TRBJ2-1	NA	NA	CASSLAASSYNEQFF	TGTGCCAGCAGTTTAGCGGCGAGCTCCTACAATGAGCAGTTCTTC
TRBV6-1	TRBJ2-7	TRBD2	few	CASSDLIVRLAGGNIYEQYF	TGTGCCAGCAGTGATTTGATTGTTCGACTAGCGGGGGGGAATATTTACGAGCAGTACTTC
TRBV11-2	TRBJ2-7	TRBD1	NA	CASSSGGQGFNEQYF	TGTGCCAGCAGCTCCGGGGGACAGGGGTTCAACGAGCAGTACTTC
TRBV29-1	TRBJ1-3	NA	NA	CSVERSEQGRNTIYF	TGCAGCGTTGAGCGTAGCGAACAGGGAAGAAACACCATATATTTT
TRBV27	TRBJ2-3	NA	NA	CASSSAAGQSTDTQYF	TGTGCCAGCAGTTCGGCAGCGGGACAGAGCACAGATACGCAGTATTTT
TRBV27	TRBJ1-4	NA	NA	CASSFSTREKLFF	TGTGCCAGCAGTTTCTCTACGAGGGAAAAACTGTTTTTT
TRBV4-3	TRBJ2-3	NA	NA	CASSRWGGSSTDTQYF	TGCGCCAGCAGCCGATGGGGCGGGTCTAGCACAGATACGCAGTATTTT
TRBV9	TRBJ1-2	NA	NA	CASTDPYYGYTF	TGTGCCAGCACCGACCCATACTATGGCTACACCTTC
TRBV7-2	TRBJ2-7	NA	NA	CASSLTHPGDISLEQYF	TGTGCCAGCAGCCTAACACATCCTGGGGACATCTCTCTCGAGCAGTACTTC
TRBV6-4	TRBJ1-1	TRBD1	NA	CASSHESDRDQIF	TGTGCCAGCAGTCACGAATCGGACAGGGACCAGATTTTT
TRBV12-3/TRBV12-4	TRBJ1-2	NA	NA	CASNALGGGYTF	TGTGCCAGCAATGCGCTCGGGGGTGGCTACACCTTC
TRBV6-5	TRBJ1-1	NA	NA	CASSQLTNTEAFF	TGTGCCAGCAGTCAGCTTACGAACACTGAAGCTTTCTTT
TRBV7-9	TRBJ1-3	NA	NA	CASSSPDSAEHDGNTIYF	TGTGCCAGCAGCTCTCCCGATTCGGCAGAGCACGATGGAAACACCATATATTTT
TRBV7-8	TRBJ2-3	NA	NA	CASSAYYRDTEPYSSTDTQYF	TGTGCCAGCAGCGCCTATTACCGGGACACAGAGCCTTATTCTAGCACAGATACGCAGTATTTT
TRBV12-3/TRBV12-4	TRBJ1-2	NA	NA	CASSSQRPYGYTF	TGTGCCAGCAGTTCCCAACGACCTTATGGCTACACCTTC
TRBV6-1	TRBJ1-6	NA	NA	CASSDWGMNSPLHF	TGTGCCAGCAGTGATTGGGGGATGAATTCACCCCTCCACTTT
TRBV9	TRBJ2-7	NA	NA	CASSVGTSGAYEQYF	TGTGCCAGCAGCGTAGGGACTTCGGGGGCCTACGAGCAGTACTTC
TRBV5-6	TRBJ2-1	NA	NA	CASSLEQPSSYNEQFF	TGTGCCAGCAGCTTGGAGCAACCCAGCTCCTACAATGAGCAGTTCTTC
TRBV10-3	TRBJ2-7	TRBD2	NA	CATLTPLAGSSYEQYF	TGTGCCACCCTCACTCCACTAGCGGGAAGCTCCTACGAGCAGTACTTC
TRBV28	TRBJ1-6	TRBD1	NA	CASTMTGSYSPLHF	TGTGCCAGCACTATGACAGGGAGTTATTCACCCCTCCACTTT
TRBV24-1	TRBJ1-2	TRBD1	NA	CATSDMDRLVGGYTF	TGTGCCACCAGTGATATGGACAGGCTGGTCGGTGGCTACACCTTC
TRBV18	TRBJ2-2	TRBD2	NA	CASSDGTSPTNTGELFF	TGTGCCAGCTCAGATGGGACTAGCCCTACGAACACCGGGGAGCTGTTTTTT
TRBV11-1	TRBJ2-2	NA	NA	CASSSSTGELFF	TGTGCCAGCAGTTCGAGCACCGGGGAGCTGTTTTTT
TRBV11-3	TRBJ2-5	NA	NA	CASSPTSGFGETQYF	TGTGCCAGCAGCCCTACCTCAGGGTTTGGGGAGACCCAGTACTTC
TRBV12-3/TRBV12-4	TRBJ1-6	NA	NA	CASRRRNNSPLHF	TGTGCCAGCAGGCGACGAAATAATTCACCCCTCCACTTT
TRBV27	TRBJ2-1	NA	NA	CASSFGSSYNEQFF	TGTGCCAGCAGTTTCGGGAGTTCCTACAATGAGCAGTTCTTC
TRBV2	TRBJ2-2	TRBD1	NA	CASRSRDRGSGELFF	TGTGCCAGCAGGTCCCGGGACAGGGGGTCCGGGGAGCTGTTTTTT
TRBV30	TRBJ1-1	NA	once	CAWSSGQAFF	TGTGCCTGGAGTAGTGGTCAAGCTTTCTTT
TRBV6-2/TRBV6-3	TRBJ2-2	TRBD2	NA	CASSYPIAGPHLAGELFF	TGTGCCAGCAGTTACCCCATAGCGGGTCCCCACCTTGCCGGGGAGCTGTTTTTT
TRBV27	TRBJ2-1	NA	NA	CAAAWGAGNEQFF	TGTGCCGCCGCGTGGGGGGCAGGTAATGAGCAGTTCTTC
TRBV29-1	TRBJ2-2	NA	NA	CSVVPNTGELFF	TGCAGCGTTGTACCCAACACCGGGGAGCTGTTTTTT
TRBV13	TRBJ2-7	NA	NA	CASSLGAGVVEQYF	TGTGCCAGCAGCTTAGGGGCAGGGGTAGTCGAGCAGTACTTC